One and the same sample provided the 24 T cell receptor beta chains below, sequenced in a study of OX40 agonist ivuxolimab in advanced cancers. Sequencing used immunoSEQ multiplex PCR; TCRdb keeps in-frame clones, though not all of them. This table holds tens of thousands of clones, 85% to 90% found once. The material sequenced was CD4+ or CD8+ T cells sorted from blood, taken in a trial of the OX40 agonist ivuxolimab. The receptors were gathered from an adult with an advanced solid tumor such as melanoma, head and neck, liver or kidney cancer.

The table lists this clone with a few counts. The CDR3 sequence: CASSDLLGSFGYTF. In nucleotides, the CDR3 is TGTGCCAGCAGTGACCTTCTGGGCAGCTTTGGCTACACCTTC. The V gene is TRBV2, the J gene TRBJ1-2; no clear D. CDR1 is SNHLY and CDR2 is FYNNEI in the germline V gene. V lost 3 bases and J lost 7, with 15 bases in between. CDR3 length equals 14 residues.

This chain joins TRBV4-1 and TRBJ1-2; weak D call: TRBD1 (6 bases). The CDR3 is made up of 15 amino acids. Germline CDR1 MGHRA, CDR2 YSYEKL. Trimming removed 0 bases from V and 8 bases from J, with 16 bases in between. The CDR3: CASSQDLNRERGYTF. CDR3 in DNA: TGCGCCAGCAGCCAAGATTTGAACAGGGAACGGGGCTACACCTTC.

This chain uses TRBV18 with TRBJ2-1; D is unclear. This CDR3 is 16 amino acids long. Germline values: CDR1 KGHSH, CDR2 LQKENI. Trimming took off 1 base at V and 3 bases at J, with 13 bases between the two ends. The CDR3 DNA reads TGTGCCAGCTCACCACTGAGACTCTTCCTCTACAATGAGCAGTTCTTC. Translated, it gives CASSPLRLFLYNEQFF.

The CDR3 DNA is TGCGCCAGCAGCCAGACAGGGGGCTGGGCCAAAAACATTCAGTACTTC. Amino acids: CASSQTGGWAKNIQYF. V usage is TRBV5-1 and J usage is TRBJ2-4, with 10 positions matching TRBD1. Germline CDR1 and CDR2: SGHRS and YFSETQ. V was clipped by 4 bases and J by 1 base; unmatched bases: 5. The length of the CDR3 is 16 residues.

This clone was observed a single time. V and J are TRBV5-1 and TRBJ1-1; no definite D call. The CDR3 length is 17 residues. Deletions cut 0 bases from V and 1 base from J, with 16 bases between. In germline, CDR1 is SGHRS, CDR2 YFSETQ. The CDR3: CASSLGMRRDQNTEAFF. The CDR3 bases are TGCGCCAGCAGCTTGGGTATGAGGAGGGATCAGAACACTGAAGCTTTCTTT.

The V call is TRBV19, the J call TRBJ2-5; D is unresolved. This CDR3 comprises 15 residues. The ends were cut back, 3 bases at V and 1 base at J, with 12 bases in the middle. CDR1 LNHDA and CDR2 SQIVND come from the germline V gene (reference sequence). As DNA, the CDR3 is TGTGCCAGTAGTATTGACCTCGGGTTCCAAGAGACCCAGTACTTC. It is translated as CASSIDLGFQETQYF.

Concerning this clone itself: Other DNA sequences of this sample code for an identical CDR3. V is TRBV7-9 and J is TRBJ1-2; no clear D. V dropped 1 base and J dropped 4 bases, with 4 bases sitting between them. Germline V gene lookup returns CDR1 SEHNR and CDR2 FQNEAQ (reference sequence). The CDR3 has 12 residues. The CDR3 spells CASSLDGYGYTF. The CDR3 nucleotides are TGTGCCAGCAGCTTAGACGGCTATGGCTACACCTTC.

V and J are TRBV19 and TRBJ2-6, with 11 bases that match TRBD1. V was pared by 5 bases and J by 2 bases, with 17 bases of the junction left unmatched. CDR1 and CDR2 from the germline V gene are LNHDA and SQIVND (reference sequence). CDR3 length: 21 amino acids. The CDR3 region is CASSLTHGTGGQMAGANVLTF. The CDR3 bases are TGTGCCAGTAGTCTCACCCACGGGACAGGGGGTCAAATGGCTGGGGCCAACGTCCTGACTTTC.

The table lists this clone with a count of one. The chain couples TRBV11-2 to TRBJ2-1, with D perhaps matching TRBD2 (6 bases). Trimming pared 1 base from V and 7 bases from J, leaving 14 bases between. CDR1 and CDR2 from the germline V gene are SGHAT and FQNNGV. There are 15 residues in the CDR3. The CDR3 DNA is TGTGCCAGCAGCTTAGGCCCCGGGACTTCGAATGAGCAGTTCTTC. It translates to CASSLGPGTSNEQFF.

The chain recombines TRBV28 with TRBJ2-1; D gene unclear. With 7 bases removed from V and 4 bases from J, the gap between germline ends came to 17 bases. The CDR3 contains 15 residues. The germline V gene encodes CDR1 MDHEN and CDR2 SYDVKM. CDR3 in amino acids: CASTSVVQAYNEQFF. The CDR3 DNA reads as TGTGCCAGCACTTCTGTAGTTCAGGCTTACAATGAGCAGTTCTTC.

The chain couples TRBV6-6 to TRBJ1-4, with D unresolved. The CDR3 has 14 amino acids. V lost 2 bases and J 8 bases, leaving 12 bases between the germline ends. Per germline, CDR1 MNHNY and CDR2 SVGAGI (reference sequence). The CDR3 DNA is TGTGCCAGCAGTTACCCCGGGGAGGAGGAAAAACTGTTTTTT. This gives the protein CASSYPGEEEKLFF.

CDR3 loop: CASSTRLAGRDEQYF. For the CDR3, the DNA is TGTGCCAGCAGTACCCGACTAGCGGGAAGGGACGAGCAGTACTTC. The V gene is TRBV27, the J gene TRBJ2-7, with 11 bases that match TRBD2. V trimming: 5 bases; J trimming: 5 bases; junction bases outside the gene matches: 8. Germline V lookup: CDR1 MNHEY, CDR2 SMNVEV (reference sequence). This CDR3 region has 15 residues.

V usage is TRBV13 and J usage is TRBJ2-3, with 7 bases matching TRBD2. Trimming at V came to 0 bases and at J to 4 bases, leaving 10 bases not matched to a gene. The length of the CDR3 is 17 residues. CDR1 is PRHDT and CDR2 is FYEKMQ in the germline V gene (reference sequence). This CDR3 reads CASSLGRSSGLPDTQYF. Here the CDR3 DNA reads TGTGCCAGCAGCTTAGGCCGGTCTAGCGGACTTCCAGATACGCAGTATTTT. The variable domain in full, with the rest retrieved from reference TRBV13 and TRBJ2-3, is AAGVIQSPRHLIKEKRETATLKCYPIPRHDTVYWYQQGPGQDPQFLISFYEKMQSDKGSIPDRFSAQQFSDYHSELNMSSLELGDSALYFCASSLGRSSGLPDTQYFGPGTRLTVL.

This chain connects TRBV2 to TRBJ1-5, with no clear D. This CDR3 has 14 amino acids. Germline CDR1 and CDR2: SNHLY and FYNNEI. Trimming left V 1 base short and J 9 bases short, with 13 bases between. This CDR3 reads CASSEGAHLGPQHF. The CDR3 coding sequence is TGTGCCAGCAGTGAAGGTGCCCACCTAGGGCCCCAGCATTTT.

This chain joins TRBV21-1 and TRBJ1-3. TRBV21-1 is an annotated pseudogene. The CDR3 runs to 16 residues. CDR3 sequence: CASREGRTNSGNTIYF. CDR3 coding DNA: TGTGCCAGCAGAGAGGGTCGGACAAACTCTGGAAACACCATATATTTT.

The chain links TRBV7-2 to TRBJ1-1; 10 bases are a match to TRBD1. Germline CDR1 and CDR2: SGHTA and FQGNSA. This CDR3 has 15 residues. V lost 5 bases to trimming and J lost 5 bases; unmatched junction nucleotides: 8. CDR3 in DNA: TGTGCCAGCAGCCCCCAGACAGGGGGCTGGACTGAAGCTTTCTTT. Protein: CASSPQTGGWTEAFF.

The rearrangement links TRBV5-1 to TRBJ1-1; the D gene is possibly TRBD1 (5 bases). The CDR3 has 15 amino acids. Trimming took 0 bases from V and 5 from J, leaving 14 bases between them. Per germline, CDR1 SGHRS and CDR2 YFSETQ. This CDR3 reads CASSLEMQGGTEAFF. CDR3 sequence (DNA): TGCGCCAGCAGCTTGGAAATGCAGGGCGGAACTGAAGCTTTCTTT.

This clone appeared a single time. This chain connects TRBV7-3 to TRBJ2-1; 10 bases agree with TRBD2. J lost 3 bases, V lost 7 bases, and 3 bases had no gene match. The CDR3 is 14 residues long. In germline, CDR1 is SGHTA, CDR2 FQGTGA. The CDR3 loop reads CASNRTSGYNEQFF. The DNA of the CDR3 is TGTGCCAGCAACCGGACTAGCGGCTACAATGAGCAGTTCTTC. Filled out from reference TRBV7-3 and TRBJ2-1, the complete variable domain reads GAGVSQTPSNKVTEKGKYVELRCDPISGHTALYWYRQSLGQGPEFLIYFQGTGAADDSGLPNDRFFAVRPEGSVSTLKIQRTERGDSAVYLCASNRTSGYNEQFFGPGTRLTVL.

The CDR3: CASSSGQGYGYTF. The CDR3 region has the DNA TGTGCCAGCAGTTCCGGACAAGGGTATGGCTACACCTTC. The chain links TRBV28 to TRBJ1-2; D is perhaps TRBD1 (5 bases). Germline V gene sequence: CDR1 MDHEN, CDR2 SYDVKM. The CDR3 covers 13 residues. V lost 4 bases to trimming and J lost 5 bases, with 11 bases between them.

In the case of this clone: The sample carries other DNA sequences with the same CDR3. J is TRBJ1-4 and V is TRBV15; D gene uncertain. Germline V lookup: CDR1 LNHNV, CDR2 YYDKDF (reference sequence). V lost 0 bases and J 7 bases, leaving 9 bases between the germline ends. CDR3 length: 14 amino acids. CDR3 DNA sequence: TGTGCCACCAGCAGAGATCGGGTGGGTGAAAAACTGTTTTTT. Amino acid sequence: CATSRDRVGEKLFF.

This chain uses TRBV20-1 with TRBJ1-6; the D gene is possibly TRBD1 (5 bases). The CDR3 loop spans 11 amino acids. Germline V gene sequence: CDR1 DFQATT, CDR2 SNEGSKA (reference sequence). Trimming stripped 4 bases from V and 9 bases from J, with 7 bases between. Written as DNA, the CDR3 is TGCAGTGCTATGGGACGTTCACCCCTCCACTTT. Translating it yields CSAMGRSPLHF.

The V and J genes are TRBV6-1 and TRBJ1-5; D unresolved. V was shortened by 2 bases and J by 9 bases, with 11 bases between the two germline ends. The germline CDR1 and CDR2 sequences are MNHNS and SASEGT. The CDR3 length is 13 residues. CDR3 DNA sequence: TGTGCCAGCAGTGAATCATTGGCACGGCCCCAGCATTTT. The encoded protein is CASSESLARPQHF.

In nucleotides, the CDR3 is TGTGCCAGCAGCCCGCTAGGGGCCGGAGGGGAGACTGGGGAGCTGTTTTTT. Protein sequence: CASSPLGAGGETGELFF. This rearrangement joins TRBV7-8 to TRBJ2-2, with D maybe TRBD2 (6 bases). Germline values: CDR1 SGHVS, CDR2 FQNEAQ. The CDR3 spans 17 residues. V lost 5 bases to trimming and J lost 8 bases, with 24 bases between them. The variable domain in full, completed from reference TRBV7-8 and TRBJ2-2, reads GAGVSQSPRYKVAKRGQDVALRCDPISGHVSLFWYQQALGQGPEFLTYFQNEAQLDKSGLPSDRFFAERPEGSVSTLKIQRTQQEDSAVYLCASSPLGAGGETGELFFGEGSRLTVL.

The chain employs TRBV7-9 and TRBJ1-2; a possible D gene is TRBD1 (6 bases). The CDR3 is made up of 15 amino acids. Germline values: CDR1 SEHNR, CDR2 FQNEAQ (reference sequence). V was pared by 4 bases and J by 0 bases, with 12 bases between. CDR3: CASSSTDRTNYGYTF. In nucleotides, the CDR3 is TGTGCCAGCAGCTCAACCGACAGGACTAACTATGGCTACACCTTC.